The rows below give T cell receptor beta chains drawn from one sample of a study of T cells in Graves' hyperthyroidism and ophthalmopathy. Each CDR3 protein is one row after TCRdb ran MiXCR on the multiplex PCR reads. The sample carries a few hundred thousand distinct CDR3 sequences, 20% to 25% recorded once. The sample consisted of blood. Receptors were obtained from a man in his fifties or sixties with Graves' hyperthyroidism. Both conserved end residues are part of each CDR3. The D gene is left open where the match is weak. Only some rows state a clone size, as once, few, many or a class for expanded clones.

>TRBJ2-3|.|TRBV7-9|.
TGTGCCAGCAGCTCGTCTCGGGGCCCCCGGTATTTT
CASSSSRGPRYF
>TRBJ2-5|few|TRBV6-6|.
TGTGCCAGCAGTTACTACAGGGGAGGAGGGAAGACCCAGTACTTC
CASSYYRGGGKTQYF
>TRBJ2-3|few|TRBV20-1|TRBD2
TGCAGTGCGCAGGCGGTAGCGGGAGGGGGTGCAGATACGCAGTATTTT
CSAQAVAGGGADTQYF
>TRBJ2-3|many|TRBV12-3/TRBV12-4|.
TGTGCCAGCACGGGGTATGCAGATACGCAGTATTTT
CASTGYADTQYF
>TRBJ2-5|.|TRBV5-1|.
TGCGCCAGCAGCTTGGGCGGCGCTCTGGAGACCCAGTACTTC
CASSLGGALETQYF
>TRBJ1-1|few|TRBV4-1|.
TGCGCCAGCAGGCAGGAGGGGGACACTGAAGCTTTCTTT
CASRQEGDTEAFF
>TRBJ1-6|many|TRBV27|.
TGTGCCAGCACTGAGGGGAACTCACCCCTCCACTTT
CASTEGNSPLHF
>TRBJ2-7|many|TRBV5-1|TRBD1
TGCGCCAGCAGCTTGTGGGACAGGGTCAACTACGAGCAGTACTTC
CASSLWDRVNYEQYF
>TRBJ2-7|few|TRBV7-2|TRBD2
TGTGCCAGCAGTCCAATCGGGGGGATTAGCGAGCAGTACTTC
CASSPIGGISEQYF
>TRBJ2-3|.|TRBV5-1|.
TGCGCCAGCAGCCCAGAAGGGGGAATAGATACGCAGTATTTT
CASSPEGGIDTQYF
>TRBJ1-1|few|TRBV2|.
TGTGCCAGCAGTGAGGGGACCAACACTGAAGCTTTCTTT
CASSEGTNTEAFF